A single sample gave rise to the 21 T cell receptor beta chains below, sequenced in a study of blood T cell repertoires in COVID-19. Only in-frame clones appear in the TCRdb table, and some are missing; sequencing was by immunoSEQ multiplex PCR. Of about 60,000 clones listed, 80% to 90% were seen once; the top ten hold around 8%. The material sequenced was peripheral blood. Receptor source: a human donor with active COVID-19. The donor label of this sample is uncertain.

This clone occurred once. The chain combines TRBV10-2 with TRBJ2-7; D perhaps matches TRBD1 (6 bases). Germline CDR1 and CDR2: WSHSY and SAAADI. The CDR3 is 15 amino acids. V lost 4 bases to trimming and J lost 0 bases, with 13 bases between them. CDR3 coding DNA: TGCGCCAGCAGTGTTTCGACAGGTAGCTCCTACGAGCAGTACTTC. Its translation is CASSVSTGSSYEQYF.

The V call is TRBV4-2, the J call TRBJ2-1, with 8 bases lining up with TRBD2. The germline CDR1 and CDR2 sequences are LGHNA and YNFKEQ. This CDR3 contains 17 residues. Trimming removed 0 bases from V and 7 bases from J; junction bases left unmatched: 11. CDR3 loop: CASSQDGAGASWNEQFF. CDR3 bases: TGTGCCAGCAGCCAAGATGGAGCGGGAGCATCGTGGAATGAGCAGTTCTTC.

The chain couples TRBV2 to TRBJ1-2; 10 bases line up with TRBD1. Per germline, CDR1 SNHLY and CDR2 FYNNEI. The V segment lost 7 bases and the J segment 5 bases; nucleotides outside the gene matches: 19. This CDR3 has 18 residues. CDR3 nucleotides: TGTGCCAGCAATTTTGTTGGGGGGGACAGGGGAACGAGATATGGCTACACCTTC. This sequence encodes CASNFVGGDRGTRYGYTF.

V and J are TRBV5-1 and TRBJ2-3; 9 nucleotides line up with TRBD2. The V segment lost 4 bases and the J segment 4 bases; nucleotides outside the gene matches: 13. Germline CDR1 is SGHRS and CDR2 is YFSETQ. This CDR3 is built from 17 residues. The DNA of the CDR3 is TGCGCCAGCAGCGCGGGACTCGCGGGGGGGCGGGCAGATACGCAGTATTTT. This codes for CASSAGLAGGRADTQYF.

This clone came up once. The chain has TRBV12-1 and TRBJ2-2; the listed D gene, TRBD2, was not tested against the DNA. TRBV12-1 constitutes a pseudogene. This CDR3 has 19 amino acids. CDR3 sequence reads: CASSFALERGGLRTGELFF. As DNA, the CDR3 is TGTGCCAGCAGCTTTGCGCTGGAGCGGGGGGGCCTGCGCACCGGGGAGCTGTTTTTT.

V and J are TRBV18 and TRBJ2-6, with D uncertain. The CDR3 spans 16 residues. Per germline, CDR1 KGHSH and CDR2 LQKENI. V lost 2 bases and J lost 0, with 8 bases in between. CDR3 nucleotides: TGTGCCAGCTCACCAGGCCCTCTCTCTGGGGCCAACGTCCTGACTTTC. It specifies CASSPGPLSGANVLTF.

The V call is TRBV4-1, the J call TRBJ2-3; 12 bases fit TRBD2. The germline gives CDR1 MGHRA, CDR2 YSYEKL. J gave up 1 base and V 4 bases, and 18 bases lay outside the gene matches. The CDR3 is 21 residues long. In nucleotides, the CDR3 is TGCGCCAGCAGCCCCAGCCGAGGTCCTAGCGGGGGGGCCGGGGGCACAGATACGCAGTATTTT. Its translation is CASSPSRGPSGGAGGTDTQYF.

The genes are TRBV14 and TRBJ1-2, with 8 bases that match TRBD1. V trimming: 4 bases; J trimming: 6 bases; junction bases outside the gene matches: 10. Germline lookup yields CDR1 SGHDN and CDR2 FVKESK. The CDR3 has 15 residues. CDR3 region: CASSRIRTGSDGYTF. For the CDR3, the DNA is TGTGCCAGCAGCCGAATACGGACAGGGTCGGATGGCTACACCTTC.

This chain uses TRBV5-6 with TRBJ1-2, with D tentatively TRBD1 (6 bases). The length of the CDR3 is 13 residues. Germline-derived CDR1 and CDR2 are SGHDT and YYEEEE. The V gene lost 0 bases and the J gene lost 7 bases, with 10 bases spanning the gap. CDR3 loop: CASSLAGGGGYTF. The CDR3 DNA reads TGTGCCAGCAGCTTGGCGGGGGGCGGTGGCTACACCTTC.

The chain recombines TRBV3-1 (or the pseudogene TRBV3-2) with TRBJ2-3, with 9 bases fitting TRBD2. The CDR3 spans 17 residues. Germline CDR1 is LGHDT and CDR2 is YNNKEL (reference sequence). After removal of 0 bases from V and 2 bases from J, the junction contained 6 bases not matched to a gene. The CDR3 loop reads CASSQDVAGEPTDTQYF. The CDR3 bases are TGTGCCAGCAGCCAAGATGTAGCGGGGGAACCCACAGATACGCAGTATTTT.

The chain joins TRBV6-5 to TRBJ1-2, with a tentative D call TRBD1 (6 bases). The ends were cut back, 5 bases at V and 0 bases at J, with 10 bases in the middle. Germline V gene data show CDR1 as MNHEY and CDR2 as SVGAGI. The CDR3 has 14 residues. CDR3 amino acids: CASSQGYANYGYTF. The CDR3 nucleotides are TGTGCCAGCAGTCAGGGGTACGCTAACTATGGCTACACCTTC.

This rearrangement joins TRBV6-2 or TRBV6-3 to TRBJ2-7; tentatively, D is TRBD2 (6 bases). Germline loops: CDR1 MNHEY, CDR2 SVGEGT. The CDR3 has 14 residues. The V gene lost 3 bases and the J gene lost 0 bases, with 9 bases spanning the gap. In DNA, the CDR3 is TGTGCCAGCAGTTATGCGGGGAGCTCCTACGAGCAGTACTTC. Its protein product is CASSYAGSSYEQYF.

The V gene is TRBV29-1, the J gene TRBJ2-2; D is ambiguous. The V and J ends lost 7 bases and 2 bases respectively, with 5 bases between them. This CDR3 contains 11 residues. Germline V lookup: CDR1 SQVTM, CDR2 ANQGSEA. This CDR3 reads CSAQNTGELFF. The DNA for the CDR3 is TGCAGCGCTCAAAACACCGGGGAGCTGTTTTTT.

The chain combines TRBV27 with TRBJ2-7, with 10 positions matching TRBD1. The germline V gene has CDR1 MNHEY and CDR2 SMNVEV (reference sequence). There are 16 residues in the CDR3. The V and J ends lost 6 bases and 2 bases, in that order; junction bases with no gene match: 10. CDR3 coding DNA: TGTGCCAGCAGCGACAGGGGGCGCTCGGGGGCCTACGAGCAGTACTTC. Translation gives CASSDRGRSGAYEQYF.

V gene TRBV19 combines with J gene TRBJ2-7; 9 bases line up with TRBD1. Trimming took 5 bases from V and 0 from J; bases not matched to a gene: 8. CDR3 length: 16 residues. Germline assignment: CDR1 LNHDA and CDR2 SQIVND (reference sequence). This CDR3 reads CASSPGGQGISYEQYF. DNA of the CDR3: TGTGCCAGTAGTCCAGGCGGACAGGGGATCTCCTACGAGCAGTACTTC. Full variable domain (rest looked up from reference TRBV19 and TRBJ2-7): DGGITQSPKYLFRKEGQNVTLSCEQNLNHDAMYWYRQDPGQGLRLIYYSQIVNDFQKGDIAEGYSVSREKKESFPLTVTSAQKNPTAFYLCASSPGGQGISYEQYFGPGTRLTVT.

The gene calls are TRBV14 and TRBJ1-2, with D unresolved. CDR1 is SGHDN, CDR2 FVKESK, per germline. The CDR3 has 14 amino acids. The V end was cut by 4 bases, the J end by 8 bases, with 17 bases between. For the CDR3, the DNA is TGTGCCAGCAGCCGAGGTAGCCCCGGGGAGGGCTACACCTTC. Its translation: CASSRGSPGEGYTF.

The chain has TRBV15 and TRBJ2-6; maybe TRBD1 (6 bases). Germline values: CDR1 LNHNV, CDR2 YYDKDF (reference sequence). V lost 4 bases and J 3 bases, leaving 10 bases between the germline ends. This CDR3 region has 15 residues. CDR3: CATSIQGFGANVLTF. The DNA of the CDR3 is TGTGCCACCAGCATACAGGGCTTTGGGGCCAACGTCCTGACTTTC. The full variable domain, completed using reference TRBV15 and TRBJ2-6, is DAMVIQNPRYQVTQFGKPVTLSCSQTLNHNVMYWYQQKSSQAPKLLFHYYDKDFNNEADTPDNFQSRRPNTSFCFLDIRSPGLGDTAMYLCATSIQGFGANVLTFGAGSRLTVL.

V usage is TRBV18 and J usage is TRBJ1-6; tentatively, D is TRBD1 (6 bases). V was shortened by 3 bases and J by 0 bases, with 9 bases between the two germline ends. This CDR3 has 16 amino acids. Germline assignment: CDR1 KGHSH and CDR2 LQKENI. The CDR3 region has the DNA TGTGCCAGCTCACCCACAGGGAGCTCCTATAATTCACCCCTCCACTTT. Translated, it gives CASSPTGSSYNSPLHF.

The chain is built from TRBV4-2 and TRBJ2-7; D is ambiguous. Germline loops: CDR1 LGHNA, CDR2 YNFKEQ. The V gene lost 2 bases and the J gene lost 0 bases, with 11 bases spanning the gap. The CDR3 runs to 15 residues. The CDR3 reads CASSQRSGPSYEQYF. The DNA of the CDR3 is TGTGCCAGCAGCCAAAGGTCAGGCCCCTCCTACGAGCAGTACTTC.

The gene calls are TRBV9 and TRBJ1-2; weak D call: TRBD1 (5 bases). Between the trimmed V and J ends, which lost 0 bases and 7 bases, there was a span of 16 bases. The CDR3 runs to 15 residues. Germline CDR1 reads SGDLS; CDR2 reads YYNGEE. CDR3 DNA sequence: TGTGCCAGCAGCGTAGTGGGCAGGGCGTTTAGTGGCTACACCTTC. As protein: CASSVVGRAFSGYTF.

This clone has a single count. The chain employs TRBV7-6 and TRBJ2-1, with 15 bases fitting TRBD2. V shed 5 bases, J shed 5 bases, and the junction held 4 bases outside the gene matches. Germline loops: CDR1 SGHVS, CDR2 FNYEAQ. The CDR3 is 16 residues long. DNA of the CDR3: TGTGCCAGCAGCCGGACTAGCGGGAGGGCCAACAATGAGCAGTTCTTC. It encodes CASSRTSGRANNEQFF.